The next 19 T cell receptor beta chains were all read from a single sample in a study of control samples from healthy donors and cancer patients. Only in-frame clones appear in the TCRdb table, and some are missing; sequencing was by immunoSEQ multiplex PCR. The sample yields about 220,000 clones, about 94% seen once. Sequencing was done on a sample of blood. The receptor source for this set is a man aged 50-60 years in good health.

This chain links TRBV2 with TRBJ1-5; D is undetermined. CDR1 SNHLY and CDR2 FYNNEI come from the germline V gene. The CDR3 consists of 14 residues. The V end was cut by 7 bases, the J end by 0 bases, with 10 bases between. The CDR3 is CASMADYSNQPQHF. In DNA, the CDR3 is TGTGCCAGCATGGCAGATTATAGCAATCAGCCCCAGCATTTT.

This chain connects TRBV18 to TRBJ1-5; 7 nucleotides line up with TRBD1. Germline values: CDR1 KGHSH, CDR2 LQKENI. CDR3 length: 17 residues. Trimming removed 5 bases from V and 2 bases from J; junction bases left unmatched: 12. CDR3 sequence: CASSADRVGWGNQPQHF. In nucleotides, the CDR3 is TGTGCCAGCTCAGCAGACAGGGTCGGGTGGGGCAATCAGCCCCAGCATTTT.

With respect to this clone: Other DNA sequences of this sample code for an identical CDR3. V and J are TRBV19 and TRBJ2-1; 9 bases are shared with TRBD2. This CDR3 is 14 amino acids long. Germline V lookup: CDR1 LNHDA, CDR2 SQIVND (reference sequence). Trimming at V came to 4 bases and at J to 4 bases, leaving 2 bases not matched to a gene. The CDR3 DNA sequence: TGTGCCAGTAGTAGTAGCGGGGGATACAATGAGCAGTTCTTC. Translating it yields CASSSSGGYNEQFF.

The V and J genes are TRBV10-3 and TRBJ2-5; a weak D match, TRBD1 (6 bases). CDR1 and CDR2 (germline): ENHRY, SYGVKD. V shed 6 bases and J shed 4 bases, with 15 bases lying between them. The CDR3 is 14 residues long. The CDR3 here is CAISPGHGGETQYF. CDR3 sequence (DNA): TGTGCCATCAGCCCGGGACACGGAGGAGAGACCCAGTACTTC.

The chain has TRBV28 and TRBJ1-2; D is unresolved. The CDR3 has 13 residues. V lost 0 bases to trimming and J lost 3 bases, with 5 bases between them. Germline loops: CDR1 MDHEN, CDR2 SYDVKM. CDR3 bases: TGTGCCAGCAGTTTATGGCAGGACTATGGCTACACCTTC. Protein product: CASSLWQDYGYTF.

The rearrangement links TRBV7-9 to TRBJ1-5, with D unclear. The CDR3 spans 14 residues. V lost 2 bases, J lost 4 bases, and 9 bases lay in between. Germline values: CDR1 SEHNR, CDR2 FQNEAQ (reference sequence). The CDR3 DNA reads as TGTGCCAGCAGCTTAACGTTCGGGAATCAGCCCCAGCATTTT. Its translation is CASSLTFGNQPQHF.

For this clone: The same CDR3 can be traced to other DNA sequences in this sample. The V call is TRBV2, the J call TRBJ1-3; D gene ambiguous. Per the germline V gene, CDR1 is SNHLY and CDR2 is FYNNEI. The ends were cut back, 3 bases at V and 4 bases at J, with 4 bases in the middle. The CDR3 spans 12 residues. The CDR3 region has the DNA TGTGCCAGCAGTGATCGGGGAAACACCATATATTTT. Translation: CASSDRGNTIYF.

This chain joins TRBV5-1 and TRBJ1-6; D gene ambiguous. This CDR3 has 13 amino acids. Trimming shortened V by 4 bases and J by 8 bases, and 10 bases separated the two germline ends. Looked up from germline, CDR1 is SGHRS and CDR2 is YFSETQ. The CDR3, as DNA: TGCGCCAGCAGCCCCATGAAAGATTCACCCCTCCACTTT. This codes for CASSPMKDSPLHF. The full variable domain, completed using reference TRBV5-1 and TRBJ1-6, is KAGVTQTPRYLIKTRGQQVTLSCSPISGHRSVSWYQQTPGQGLQFLFEYFSETQRNKGNFPGRFSGRQFSNSRSEMNVSTLELGDSALYLCASSPMKDSPLHFGNGTRLTVT.

CDR3 residues: CASSQEGPKNTEAFF. The DNA of the CDR3 is TGCGCCAGCAGCCAAGAGGGACCCAAGAACACTGAAGCTTTCTTT. The V call is TRBV4-3, the J call TRBJ1-1; possibly TRBD1 for D (5 bases). The germline gives CDR1 LGHNA, CDR2 YSLEER. The CDR3 runs 15 residues. V lost 0 bases and J lost 1, with 9 bases in between.

The rearrangement uses TRBV11-2 and TRBJ1-3, with D perhaps matching TRBD1 (6 bases). Germline V CDR1 and CDR2: SGHAT, FQNNGV. CDR3 length: 17 amino acids. Trimming took 0 bases from V and 2 from J, leaving 14 bases between them. The CDR3 DNA is TGTGCCAGCAGCTTAGAGAGGATGCAGGGGACTGGAAACACCATATATTTT. Its protein is CASSLERMQGTGNTIYF.

CDR3 coding DNA: TGTGCCAGCAGCCCCCCCGATCCCGGGGGCCCAGTCGGGGAGACCCAGTACTTC. As protein: CASSPPDPGGPVGETQYF. The chain recombines TRBV5-4 with TRBJ2-5, with D perhaps being TRBD1 or TRBD2 (6 bases each). Trimming stripped 4 bases from V and 5 bases from J, with 27 bases between. The CDR3 runs 18 residues. The germline gives CDR1 SGHNT, CDR2 YYREEE (reference sequence).

The gene calls are TRBV18 and TRBJ1-1; possible D gene TRBD1, 6 bases. In germline, CDR1 is KGHSH, CDR2 LQKENI. Trimming left V 0 bases short and J 1 base short, with 15 bases between. The CDR3 contains 17 residues. The CDR3 DNA sequence: TGTGCCAGCTCACCACCCGGGGCAGGGGTGGGGAACACTGAAGCTTTCTTT. Its translation is CASSPPGAGVGNTEAFF.

This clone was counted between two and nine times. The J gene is TRBJ2-3, the V gene TRBV28; D assignment may be TRBD1 or TRBD2 (5 bases each). Germline values: CDR1 MDHEN, CDR2 SYDVKM. Trimming took off 8 bases at V and 1 base at J, with 16 bases between the two ends. The CDR3 is made up of 15 amino acids. The CDR3 DNA reads TGTGCCAGCCCCCCTCGGGACGGCGGCACAGATACGCAGTATTTT. This codes for CASPPRDGGTDTQYF.

The chain employs TRBV4-2 and TRBJ1-1; D possibly corresponds to TRBD1 (5 bases). V lost 0 bases and J 1 base, leaving 9 bases between the germline ends. Germline V gives CDR1 LGHNA, CDR2 YNFKEQ. The CDR3 consists of 15 residues. CDR3 residues: CASSQDPRANTEAFF. CDR3 nucleotides: TGTGCCAGCAGCCAAGATCCCAGGGCGAACACTGAAGCTTTCTTT.

The CDR3 DNA sequence: TGTGCCAGCAGCTTAAGGGAGGGAATGAACACTGAAGCTTTCTTT. This gives the protein CASSLREGMNTEAFF. V is TRBV7-9 and J is TRBJ1-1; unclear D gene. V lost 2 bases to trimming and J lost 0 bases, with 10 bases between them. The CDR3 has 15 amino acids. Germline lookup yields CDR1 SEHNR and CDR2 FQNEAQ (reference sequence).

The chain recombines TRBV29-1 with TRBJ1-1; no clear D. Trimming shortened V by 7 bases and J by 4 bases, and 19 bases separated the two germline ends. The germline V gene encodes CDR1 SQVTM and CDR2 ANQGSEA. The length of the CDR3 is 14 residues. CDR3 loop: CSGIGSSWGTEAFF. The CDR3 DNA is TGCAGCGGGATTGGATCATCCTGGGGCACTGAAGCTTTCTTT.

V is TRBV6-5 and J is TRBJ1-2; D gene unclear. This CDR3 is built from 15 residues. The V end was cut by 6 bases, the J end by 2 bases, with 16 bases between. The germline V gene has CDR1 MNHEY and CDR2 SVGAGI. The CDR3 here is CASRREVRENYGYTF. CDR3 DNA sequence: TGTGCCAGCAGACGCGAGGTGAGGGAGAACTATGGCTACACCTTC.

The chain uses TRBV4-2 and TRBJ2-3; 8 positions match TRBD2. Trimming took 4 bases from V and 2 from J; bases not matched to a gene: 8. The CDR3 runs to 16 residues. The V gene's germline CDR1 is LGHNA and CDR2 YNFKEQ. CDR3 sequence: CASSLRAGAITDTQYF. CDR3 sequence (DNA): TGTGCCAGCAGCCTCCGAGCGGGGGCCATCACAGATACGCAGTATTTT.

The chain combines TRBV28 with TRBJ2-4; D is possibly TRBD2 (5 bases). Germline V gene lookup returns CDR1 MDHEN and CDR2 SYDVKM. V was clipped by 9 bases and J by 10 bases, with 16 bases between them. CDR3 size: 12 residues. CDR3: CASSGHRGIQYF. The DNA of the CDR3 is TGTGCCAGTTCGGGCCATCGAGGGATTCAGTACTTC.